The rows below give T cell receptor beta chains drawn from one sample of a study of radiation and T cells in renal cell carcinoma. Repertoires were generated with immunoSEQ multiplex PCR, while TCRdb's copy carries only in-frame clones and drops some. The data contain some 16,000 clones, about half of them singletons. The sample consisted of tumor tissue, taken from a patient whose treatment included radiotherapy and nephrectomy. The receptors here all came from a woman aged 55 to 70 with renal cell carcinoma. The CDR3 runs from the conserved cysteine through the conserved F or W. The D gene is left open where the match is weak. A row's size may be missing; if present it is once, few, many or a size class.

v_call	clone_size	d_call	j_call	cdr3_nt	cdr3_aa
TRBV9	.	.	TRBJ1-1	TGTGCCAGCAGCCCCCGGGGGCAATCGAACACTGAAGCTTTCTTT	CASSPRGQSNTEAFF
TRBV9	few	.	TRBJ1-3	TGTGCCAGCAGCGTAGCCGGAGGGGGGTTCTCTGGAAACACCATATATTTT	CASSVAGGGFSGNTIYF
TRBV14	medium-sized	.	TRBJ2-7	TGTGCCAGCAGCTCCGGACTCTCCTACGAGCAGTACTTC	CASSSGLSYEQYF
TRBV9	.	.	TRBJ1-2	TGTGCCAGCAGCGTAAGTGGGAGTCCCTATGGCTACACCTTC	CASSVSGSPYGYTF
TRBV7-9	many	TRBD1	TRBJ2-2	TGTGCCAGCACCCCAGGGGGACAGGGGTACCCCGGGGAGCTGTTTTTT	CASTPGGQGYPGELFF
TRBV21-1	.	.	TRBJ1-1	TGTGCCAGCAGCAAAGTGGCAGGAGGGATGAACACTGAAGCTTTCTTT	CASSKVAGGMNTEAFF
TRBV4-2	.	.	TRBJ2-1	TGTGCCAGCAGCCAAGGCGGGAACAATGAGCAGTTCTTC	CASSQGGNNEQFF
TRBV27	.	.	TRBJ1-4	TGTGCCAGCAGTTTCGGGCAGCTTAATGAAAAACTGTTTTTT	CASSFGQLNEKLFF
TRBV2	.	TRBD1	TRBJ1-6	TGTGCCAGCCAGTCAGGGGGCGTCTCCTATAATTCACCCCTCCACTTT	CASQSGGVSYNSPLHF
TRBV5-1	few	.	TRBJ1-3	TGCGCCAGCAGCCAGGACAGCTTCTCTGGAAACACCATATATTTT	CASSQDSFSGNTIYF
TRBV28	.	TRBD1	TRBJ2-5	TGTGCCAGCAGTTTCCACCGGGACAGGGGGCGAGAGACCCAGTACTTC	CASSFHRDRGRETQYF
TRBV6-5	.	.	TRBJ2-7	TGTGCCAGCAGTTACTCGGAGGGGGCGCACTCCTACGAGCAGTACTTC	CASSYSEGAHSYEQYF
TRBV11-2	medium-sized	.	TRBJ1-6	TGTGCCAGCAGCCCCCGGGAGACAGACCTCCTCCACTTT	CASSPRETDLLHF
TRBV5-6	few	TRBD1	TRBJ2-3	TGTGCCAGCAGCTCGCTGACAGGGGTGGATACGCAGTATTTT	CASSSLTGVDTQYF
TRBV28	.	TRBD1	TRBJ1-5	TGTGCCAGCAGCCCCGACAGGGAGGATTATCAGCCCCAGCATTTT	CASSPDREDYQPQHF
TRBV7-9	few	.	TRBJ1-1	TGTGCCAGCAGCTTAAACCCGGGGAGGGTTTCGAACACTGAAGCTTTCTTT	CASSLNPGRVSNTEAFF
TRBV9	many	.	TRBJ1-2	TGTGCCAGCACCCCCGGAGGGAGCTATGGCTACACCTTC	CASTPGGSYGYTF
TRBV5-1	.	.	TRBJ1-4	TGCGCCAGCAGAGACCCAACTAATGAAAAACTGTTTTTT	CASRDPTNEKLFF
TRBV19	.	.	TRBJ1-6	TGTGCCAGTAGCCGGGCTTCAGTAGCAAATTCACCCCTCCACTTT	CASSRASVANSPLHF
TRBV7-9	many	.	TRBJ1-1	TGTGCCAGCACCTCGGGGCAACCGAACACTGAAGCTTTCTTT	CASTSGQPNTEAFF